This is a list of T cell receptor beta chains from one sample in a study of T cell repertoires in cytomegalovirus infection. TCRdb reprocessed the reads with MiXCR, giving one entry per CDR3 protein. In the table there are 750,000 to 950,000 distinct CDR3 sequences, roughly 29% of which are singletons. Their specific antigens are unknown. The material sequenced was cultured CD8+ T cells from PBMCs, taken from culture after CMV antigen stimulation. All receptors come from a human donor in good health (CMV status not recorded). Some clones in this sample may be carry-over from other donors' samples. Both conserved end residues are part of each CDR3. D genes are given only for firm matches. Not all rows give a size; the values are once, few, many and, for expanded clones, a class.

J: TRBJ2-3; size: few; D: TRBD2; V: TRBV14; CDR3: CASSQDKDGRLAGVTDTQYF; DNA: TGTGCCAGCAGCCAAGATAAGGACGGAAGACTAGCGGGGGTCACAGATACGCAGTATTTT
J: TRBJ2-5; size: NA; D: NA; V: TRBV9; CDR3: CASSADQGGQYYQETRYF; DNA: TGTGCCAGCAGCGCCGACCAAGGGGGGCAATATTACCAAGAGACCCGGTACTTC
J: TRBJ2-4; size: NA; D: NA; V: TRBV15; CDR3: CATQGSAKNIQYF; DNA: TGTGCCACCCAAGGATCGGCCAAAAACATTCAGTACTTC
J: TRBJ1-1; size: NA; D: NA; V: TRBV12-5; CDR3: CASGKTGNTEAFF; DNA: TGTGCTAGTGGAAAGACAGGTAACACTGAAGCTTTCTTT
J: TRBJ2-2; size: NA; D: TRBD1; V: TRBV4-3; CDR3: CASSPGTGRAGELFF; DNA: TGCGCCAGCAGCCCCGGGACAGGGAGGGCCGGGGAGCTGTTTTTT
J: TRBJ2-5; size: NA; D: NA; V: TRBV27; CDR3: CASSWPGAETQYF; DNA: TGTGCCAGCAGTTGGCCGGGGGCGGAGACCCAGTACTTC
J: TRBJ2-7; size: NA; D: NA; V: TRBV19; CDR3: CASSPASAYEQYF; DNA: TGTGCCAGTTCACCAGCGTCCGCCTACGAGCAGTACTTC
J: TRBJ1-1; size: many; D: TRBD1; V: TRBV6-4; CDR3: CASSAGQGRTEAFF; DNA: TGTGCCAGCAGTGCGGGACAGGGGAGGACTGAAGCTTTCTTT
J: TRBJ1-2; size: NA; D: TRBD1; V: TRBV29-1; CDR3: CSVDLGQGRGYTF; DNA: TGCAGCGTTGATCTAGGACAGGGCCGAGGCTACACCTTC
J: TRBJ1-1; size: few; D: NA; V: TRBV6-6; CDR3: CASGRDPSMDTEAFF; DNA: TGTGCCAGCGGCCGGGACCCCTCGATGGACACTGAAGCTTTCTTT
J: TRBJ1-2; size: few; D: NA; V: TRBV6-6; CDR3: CASKGSVDYGYTF; DNA: TGTGCCAGCAAGGGGTCAGTAGACTATGGCTACACCTTC
J: TRBJ1-2; size: few; D: NA; V: TRBV13; CDR3: CASSHSHSYINYGYTF; DNA: TGTGCCAGCAGCCACTCACACAGTTATATAAACTATGGCTACACCTTC
J: TRBJ2-5; size: NA; D: TRBD2; V: TRBV12-3/TRBV12-4; CDR3: CASSLAGLAGSETQYF; DNA: TGTGCCAGCAGTTTAGCGGGACTAGCGGGGTCGGAGACCCAGTACTTC
J: TRBJ2-1; size: few; D: NA; V: TRBV11-3; CDR3: CASSSRPNNEQFF; DNA: TGTGCCAGCAGCTCCCGGCCAAACAATGAGCAGTTCTTC
J: TRBJ1-2; size: NA; D: NA; V: TRBV12-3/TRBV12-4; CDR3: CASSLALRGTYYGYTF; DNA: TGTGCCAGCAGTTTAGCCCTCCGGGGGACCTATTATGGCTACACCTTC
J: TRBJ1-5; size: NA; D: NA; V: TRBV18; CDR3: CASSAGGTHNQPQHF; DNA: TGTGCCAGCTCCGCCGGTGGAACCCACAATCAGCCCCAGCATTTT
J: TRBJ1-2; size: once; D: NA; V: TRBV6-2/TRBV6-3; CDR3: CASSYVSGTNPANYGYTF; DNA: TGTGCCAGCAGTTACGTCTCCGGGACAAATCCTGCTAACTATGGCTACACCTTC
J: TRBJ2-7; size: NA; D: NA; V: TRBV7-9; CDR3: CASSRISVSYEQYF; DNA: TGTGCCAGCAGCCGGATTTCGGTCTCCTACGAGCAGTACTTC
J: TRBJ2-2; size: NA; D: NA; V: TRBV6-5; CDR3: CASTRGEVGSGELFF; DNA: TGTGCCAGCACCAGGGGTGAGGTCGGGTCCGGGGAGCTGTTTTTT
J: TRBJ1-3; size: many; D: NA; V: TRBV7-6; CDR3: CASSSPAPGNTIYF; DNA: TGTGCCAGCAGCTCCCCGGCGCCTGGAAACACCATATATTTT
J: TRBJ2-1; size: few; D: NA; V: TRBV7-8; CDR3: CASSVVFGTLNEQFF; DNA: TGTGCCAGCAGCGTCGTATTCGGGACCCTAAATGAGCAGTTCTTC
J: TRBJ1-2; size: many; D: NA; V: TRBV10-3; CDR3: CANSWEYGYTF; DNA: TGTGCCAATTCCTGGGAGTATGGCTACACCTTC
J: TRBJ1-1; size: few; D: NA; V: TRBV11-2; CDR3: CASSLRGTNTEAFF; DNA: TGTGCCAGCAGCCTGCGCGGAACGAACACTGAAGCTTTCTTT
J: TRBJ1-6; size: NA; D: NA; V: TRBV7-9; CDR3: CASSPPAGKGNSPLHF; DNA: TGTGCCAGCAGCCCGCCGGCAGGGAAGGGTAATTCACCCCTCCACTTT
J: TRBJ2-7; size: few; D: TRBD1; V: TRBV7-2; CDR3: CASSLRGTGLHEQYF; DNA: TGTGCCAGCAGCTTACGTGGGACAGGGTTGCACGAGCAGTACTTC
J: TRBJ2-7; size: NA; D: NA; V: TRBV6-1; CDR3: CASSEDQNYEQYF; DNA: TGTGCCAGCAGTGAAGACCAAAACTACGAGCAGTACTTC
J: TRBJ2-4; size: NA; D: NA; V: TRBV6-2/TRBV6-3; CDR3: CASTNSHLAKNIQYF; DNA: TGTGCCAGCACCAACTCGCACCTAGCCAAAAACATTCAGTACTTC
J: TRBJ2-2; size: NA; D: TRBD2; V: TRBV5-4; CDR3: CASSLYDLAGNTGELFF; DNA: TGTGCCAGCAGCTTGTATGACCTAGCGGGGAACACCGGGGAGCTGTTTTTT
J: TRBJ2-3; size: NA; D: TRBD1; V: TRBV10-2; CDR3: CAILKRGQSTDTQYF; DNA: TGCGCCATCTTGAAAAGGGGACAGAGCACAGATACGCAGTATTTT
J: TRBJ1-5; size: NA; D: NA; V: TRBV2; CDR3: CASQRAYQPQHF; DNA: TGTGCCAGCCAGCGGGCTTATCAGCCCCAGCATTTT
J: TRBJ2-7; size: NA; D: NA; V: TRBV15; CDR3: CATSRGRIDEQYF; DNA: TGTGCCACCAGCAGAGGTAGGATCGACGAGCAGTACTTC
J: TRBJ2-5; size: NA; D: NA; V: TRBV6-6; CDR3: CASSYAQGGTQYF; DNA: TGTGCCAGCAGTTACGCCCAGGGGGGGACCCAGTACTTC
J: TRBJ2-1; size: NA; D: TRBD2; V: TRBV10-2; CDR3: CASSEARTSGGEGQFF; DNA: TGCGCCAGCAGTGAGGCACGGACTAGCGGGGGGGAAGGGCAGTTCTTC
J: TRBJ2-2; size: NA; D: NA; V: TRBV7-6; CDR3: CASSSEVTGELFF; DNA: TGTGCCAGCAGCTCCGAAGTTACCGGGGAGCTGTTTTTT
J: TRBJ1-4; size: NA; D: NA; V: TRBV29-1; CDR3: CSVEEGRGGEKLFF; DNA: TGCAGCGTTGAAGAGGGCAGGGGAGGCGAAAAACTGTTTTTT
J: TRBJ2-2; size: few; D: TRBD1; V: TRBV19; CDR3: CASSIPGQGFTGELFF; DNA: TGTGCCAGTAGTATCCCGGGACAGGGGTTCACCGGGGAGCTGTTTTTT
J: TRBJ1-2; size: NA; D: NA; V: TRBV7-3; CDR3: CASSLTGLEDGYTF; DNA: TGTGCCAGCAGCTTGACAGGTTTGGAGGATGGCTACACCTTC
J: TRBJ2-2; size: few; D: TRBD1; V: TRBV12-3/TRBV12-4; CDR3: CASRDIRDSLHRELFF; DNA: TGTGCCAGCAGGGACATCCGGGACAGCCTACACCGGGAGCTGTTTTTT
J: TRBJ1-1; size: few; D: NA; V: TRBV7-8; CDR3: CASSSPGRGNTEAFF; DNA: TGTGCCAGCAGCTCACCGGGGAGGGGGAACACTGAAGCTTTCTTT
J: TRBJ1-2; size: few; D: NA; V: TRBV6-5; CDR3: CASFTGGHYGYTF; DNA: TGTGCCAGCTTTACGGGGGGACACTATGGCTACACCTTC
J: TRBJ2-1; size: NA; D: NA; V: TRBV28; CDR3: CASTWTLLDEQFF; DNA: TGTGCCAGCACCTGGACACTCTTAGATGAGCAGTTCTTC
J: TRBJ2-1; size: NA; D: NA; V: TRBV4-1; CDR3: CASRHDSNEQFF; DNA: TGCGCCAGCAGGCACGATTCGAATGAGCAGTTCTTC
J: TRBJ1-1; size: NA; D: NA; V: TRBV4-3; CDR3: CASSQWAFGATNTEAFF; DNA: TGCGCCAGCAGCCAATGGGCGTTTGGGGCGACTAACACTGAAGCTTTCTTT
J: TRBJ1-1; size: NA; D: NA; V: TRBV4-3; CDR3: CASSQGKNTEAFF; DNA: TGCGCCAGCAGCCAGGGGAAGAACACTGAAGCTTTCTTT